This TCR beta chain comes out of a study of Graves' ophthalmopathy and Graves' hyperthyroidism. The study, taken as a whole, reports: Among expanded thyroid clonotypes above 0.001 frequency, most also occurred in blood. From stable hyperthyroidism, ophthalmopathy was separated by a 13-signature model with approximately 90% sensitivity and 75% to 84% specificity.

CDR3 regions of TCR beta were amplified from RNA transcripts. First-round RT-PCR with HTBI primers preceded a second-round multiplex PCR. TCRdb reanalysed the multiplex PCR reads using MiXCR and keeps one entry per CDR3 protein. This sample has almost 750,000 distinct CDR3 sequences; 40% occur once, and the top ten carry approximately 43%. About this clonotype: Its antigen is undetermined. The junction departs from the called germline gene at one end, perhaps through a read error.

The CDR3 has 18 residues. Germline V gene data show CDR1 as MGHDK and CDR2 as SYGVNS. Sequencing was performed on peripheral blood. This sequence joins TRBV25-1 and TRBJ2-5; 10 bases line up with TRBD2. The TCR sequence derives from an adult man with Graves' ophthalmopathy. CDR3: CAGSARGAGSGGQETQYF. The CDR3 nucleotides read TGTGCCGGCAGTGCTAGAGGCGCGGGTAGCGGGGGGCAAGAGACCCAGTACTTC. Drawing the rest from reference TRBV25-1 and TRBJ2-5, the complete variable domain is EADIYQTPRYLVIGTGKKITLECSQTMGHDKMYWYQQDPGMELHLIHYSYGVNSTEKGDLSSESTVSRIRTEHFPLTLESARPSHTSQYLCAGSARGAGSGGQETQYFGPGTRLLVL.